Shown below are 17 T cell receptor beta chains from a single sample sequenced in a study of blood T cell repertoires in COVID-19. The repertoire was sequenced with immunoSEQ multiplex PCR; TCRdb's copy has only in-frame clones and lacks some. The data contain about 250,000 clones, around 86% of them singletons. The sample consisted of PBMCs or T cells enriched from blood (not recorded which). The receptors were sampled from a man aged 35 to 55 who had recovered from COVID-19.

V and J are TRBV7-9 and TRBJ2-1, with D possibly matching TRBD1 (5 bases). Trimming pared 2 bases from V and 8 bases from J, leaving 13 bases between. CDR1 SEHNR and CDR2 FQNEAQ come from the germline V gene (reference sequence). This CDR3 contains 14 residues. The CDR3 here is CASSLFDSWDEQFF. The CDR3 DNA follows: TGTGCCAGCAGCTTATTCGACAGCTGGGATGAGCAGTTCTTC.

The chain links TRBV2 to TRBJ1-2; D unresolved. The CDR3 runs to 13 residues. The V and J ends lost 8 bases and 4 bases respectively, with 14 bases between them. The germline V gene encodes CDR1 SNHLY and CDR2 FYNNEI. The CDR3 loop reads CASVGTRIYGYTF. The CDR3, as DNA: TGTGCCAGCGTGGGTACGAGGATCTATGGCTACACCTTC.

This chain connects TRBV2 to TRBJ2-7; D not resolved. The CDR3 extends over 11 amino acids. The ends were cut back, 6 bases at V and 7 bases at J, with 10 bases in the middle. Germline assignment: CDR1 SNHLY and CDR2 FYNNEI. The CDR3 here is CASRAGWEQYF. Written as DNA, the CDR3 is TGTGCCAGCAGGGCTGGCTGGGAGCAGTACTTC.

The chain carries TRBV28 and TRBJ2-7; D ambiguous. V was cut by 3 bases and J by 5 bases, with 5 bases left in between. This CDR3 comprises 11 residues. Germline lookup yields CDR1 MDHEN and CDR2 SYDVKM. CDR3 residues: CASSFFDEQYF. CDR3 sequence (DNA): TGTGCCAGCAGTTTCTTCGACGAGCAGTACTTC.

This sequence joins TRBV30 and TRBJ2-1; 7 bases are shared with TRBD1. The V gene end was trimmed by 3 bases and the J gene end by 6 bases; junction bases not matched to a gene: 11. The CDR3 sequence is 15 residues long. Germline V gene lookup returns CDR1 GTSNPN and CDR2 SVGIG (reference sequence). The chain's CDR3 is CAWSLPRGPGNEQFF. The CDR3 DNA sequence: TGTGCCTGGAGCCTCCCTAGGGGGCCGGGCAATGAGCAGTTCTTC. Filled out from reference TRBV30 and TRBJ2-1, the complete variable domain reads SQTIHQWPATLVQPVGSPLSLECTVEGTSNPNLYWYRQAAGRGLQLLFYSVGIGQISSEVPQNLSASRPQDRQFILSSKKLLLSDSGFYLCAWSLPRGPGNEQFFGPGTRLTVL.

The chain links TRBV6-5 to TRBJ1-2, with a possible D match to TRBD1 (6 bases). Germline CDR1 MNHEY, CDR2 SVGAGI. V lost 6 bases and J 10 bases, leaving 15 bases between the germline ends. The CDR3 contains 12 residues. CDR3 loop: CASSQNRETYTF. The CDR3 region has the DNA TGTGCCAGCAGCCAGAACAGGGAAACCTACACCTTC.

The chain has TRBV5-4 and TRBJ1-1; D unresolved. The germline V and J ends were trimmed by 3 bases and 1 base, with 4 bases remaining between them. This CDR3 comprises 12 residues. Germline CDR1 reads SGHNT; CDR2 reads YYREEE (reference sequence). The CDR3 nucleotides read TGTGCCAGCAGCTCACAGAACACTGAAGCTTTCTTT. This codes for CASSSQNTEAFF.

The rearrangement joins TRBV6-4 to TRBJ2-1; D possibly corresponds to TRBD1 (5 bases). Germline CDR1 reads MRHNA; CDR2 reads SNTAGT. Trimming took off 6 bases at V and 0 bases at J, with 12 bases between the two ends. The CDR3 covers 15 residues. The CDR3 sequence: CASRPDSNSYNEQFF. As DNA, the CDR3 is TGTGCCAGCAGACCCGACAGCAACTCCTACAATGAGCAGTTCTTC.

The chain has TRBV2 and TRBJ1-2; a weak D match, TRBD1 (6 bases). The CDR3 sequence is 13 residues long. Germline V lookup: CDR1 SNHLY, CDR2 FYNNEI. Trimming removed 3 bases from V and 3 bases from J, with 8 bases in between. The CDR3 is CASSDYRDYGYTF. CDR3 DNA: TGTGCCAGCAGTGATTACAGGGACTATGGCTACACCTTC.

V gene TRBV27 combines with J gene TRBJ2-1, with D maybe TRBD1 (6 bases). Germline V gives CDR1 MNHEY, CDR2 SMNVEV (reference sequence). Trimming removed 3 bases from V and 0 bases from J, with 9 bases in between. The CDR3 runs 15 residues. The CDR3 here is CASSFDRSSYNEQFF. The CDR3 DNA sequence: TGTGCCAGCAGTTTTGACAGGAGCTCCTACAATGAGCAGTTCTTC.

This clone was detected only a few times. This chain links TRBV24-1 with TRBJ2-5, with TRBD2 matching 8 bases. V was clipped by 6 bases and J by 7 bases; unmatched bases: 6. This CDR3 region has 13 residues. The germline V gene encodes CDR1 KGHDR and CDR2 SFDVKD. The CDR3 loop is CATSSYLAGTQYF. The DNA of the CDR3 is TGTGCCACCAGTTCCTACCTAGCGGGGACCCAGTACTTC.

This chain joins TRBV28 and TRBJ1-4, with a possible D match to TRBD1 (5 bases). The CDR3 is 15 amino acids. Trimming took 6 bases from V and 0 from J, leaving 11 bases between them. The germline V gene has CDR1 MDHEN and CDR2 SYDVKM. The CDR3 coding sequence is TGTGCCAGCAGCGGCGAAGGGGCAACTAATGAAAAACTGTTTTTT. Its protein product is CASSGEGATNEKLFF.

This chain joins TRBV20-1 and TRBJ2-7; 7 bases line up with TRBD1. This CDR3 is 11 amino acids long. The germline V gene encodes CDR1 DFQATT and CDR2 SNEGSKA (reference sequence). Trimming cost V 6 bases and J 6 bases; bases outside gene matches: 5. The CDR3 loop reads CSAITGVEQYF. Here the CDR3 DNA reads TGCAGTGCGATTACAGGGGTCGAGCAGTACTTC.

The chain recombines TRBV19 with TRBJ1-4; 7 bases line up with TRBD1. The CDR3 length is 14 residues. Per germline, CDR1 LNHDA and CDR2 SQIVND (reference sequence). V shed 6 bases and J 5 bases; nucleotides not matched to a gene: 6. CDR3 nucleotide sequence: TGTGCCAGTAGCAACAGGGGAGGAAATGAAAAACTGTTTTTT. This translates into CASSNRGGNEKLFF.

V gene TRBV30 combines with J gene TRBJ1-5; TRBD1 matches 7 bases. Per the germline V gene, CDR1 is GTSNPN and CDR2 is SVGIG (reference sequence). J lost 0 bases, V lost 5 bases, and 4 bases had no gene match. CDR3 length: 14 residues. The CDR3 bases are TGTGCCTGGGGGACAGTCAATAGCAATCAGCCCCAGCATTTT. Translated, it gives CAWGTVNSNQPQHF.

This chain links TRBV4-2 with TRBJ2-7; D is unclear. From germline, CDR1 is LGHNA and CDR2 YNFKEQ. V shed 0 bases and J shed 4 bases, with 4 bases lying between them. The CDR3 is 12 residues long. The CDR3 nucleotides are TGTGCCAGCAGCCAAGATCCGTACGAGCAGTACTTC. Amino acid sequence: CASSQDPYEQYF.

The V and J genes are TRBV5-1 and TRBJ2-1; 9 bases line up with TRBD2. V dropped 0 bases and J dropped 4; count of bases not matched to a gene: 8. The CDR3 has 17 residues. CDR1 SGHRS and CDR2 YFSETQ come from the germline V gene. CDR3 residues: CASSLGAGGRPYNEQFF. In DNA, the CDR3 is TGCGCCAGCAGCTTGGGGGCGGGGGGGCGACCATACAATGAGCAGTTCTTC.